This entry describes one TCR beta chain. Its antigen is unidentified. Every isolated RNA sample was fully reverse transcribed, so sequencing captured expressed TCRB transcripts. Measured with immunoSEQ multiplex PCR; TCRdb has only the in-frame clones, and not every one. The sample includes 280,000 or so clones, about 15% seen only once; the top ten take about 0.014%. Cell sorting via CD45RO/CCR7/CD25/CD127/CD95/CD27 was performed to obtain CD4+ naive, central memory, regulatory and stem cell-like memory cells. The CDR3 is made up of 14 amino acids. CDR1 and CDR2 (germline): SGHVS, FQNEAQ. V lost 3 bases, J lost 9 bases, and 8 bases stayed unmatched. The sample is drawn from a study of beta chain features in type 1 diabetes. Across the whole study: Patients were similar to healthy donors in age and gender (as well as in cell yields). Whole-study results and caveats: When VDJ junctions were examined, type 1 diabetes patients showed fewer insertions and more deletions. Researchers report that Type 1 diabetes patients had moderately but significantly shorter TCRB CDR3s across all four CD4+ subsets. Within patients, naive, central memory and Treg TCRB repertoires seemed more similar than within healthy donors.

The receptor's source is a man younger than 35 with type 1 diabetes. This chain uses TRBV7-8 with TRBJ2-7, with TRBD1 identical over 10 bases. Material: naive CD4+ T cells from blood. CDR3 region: CASSFGTGVLGQYF. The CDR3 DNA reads TGTGCCAGCAGCTTCGGGACAGGGGTCTTGGGGCAGTACTTC.